This note documents a single T cell receptor beta chain sequence. This sample was included in a study of shared clonotypes between healthy human individuals. Overall study context: With ages of 18 to 49, the donors were a couple of women and a few men. Three plates each covered CD4 naive and memory; CD8 naive two, CD8 memory one.

Original processing notes: ImmunoSEQ output lacked quality scores and full-length reads, limiting matched filtering. Some clones are missing from TCRdb's copy, which holds only in-frame ones; the method was immunoSEQ multiplex PCR. The V and J calls and clone size come from that table; D and trimming were worked out from the DNA. The data show about 2.4 million clones, around 90% seen once. There are 11 residues in the CDR3. The V gene's germline CDR1 is DFQATT and CDR2 SNEGSKA (reference sequence). V lost 5 bases, J lost 7 bases, and 8 bases lay in between. The origin of this receptor is a young man in good health. The sample was naive CD4+ T cells sorted from blood. The subset: CD45RA+ positively selected. V usage is TRBV20-1 and J usage is TRBJ1-4, with D uncertain. The DNA for the CDR3 is TGCAGTGCTCAAAAAGGTGAAAAACTGTTTTTT. Amino acid sequence: CSAQKGEKLFF.